One sample yielded the 5 T cell receptor beta chains listed below, sequenced in a study of vaccination effects on CD4 cells after COVID-19. Before any sequencing was done, the ViraFEST assay used viral peptide pools to expand antigen-specific CD4+ T cells. When less than 11 days of culture had elapsed, CD4+ T cells were isolated. Participants received two doses of either the BNT162b2 or mRNA-1273 vaccine. Their antigens remain unidentified. This table comes from immunoSEQ multiplex PCR, and its TCRdb copy is limited to in-frame clones, with some not included. The repertoire holds fewer than 25,000 clones, with over 70% as singletons. The source was CD4+ T cells from PBMCs cultured with SARS-CoV-2 spike peptides, collected after COVID-19 vaccination. The receptors shown here come from a human donor who received a COVID-19 vaccine.

This chain uses TRBV5-1 with TRBJ2-7; the D gene is possibly TRBD1 (6 bases). Per germline, CDR1 SGHRS and CDR2 YFSETQ. Trimming pared 4 bases from V and 2 bases from J, leaving 13 bases between. This CDR3 has 14 residues. The CDR3 sequence is CASSRTAGTYEQYF. As DNA, the CDR3 is TGCGCCAGCAGCCGGACAGCTGGAACCTACGAGCAGTACTTC.

J is TRBJ1-5 and V is TRBV19; D unclear. Trimming took 8 bases from V and 0 from J, leaving 11 bases between them. The germline V gene encodes CDR1 LNHDA and CDR2 SQIVND (reference sequence). CDR3 length: 14 residues. CDR3 nucleotides: TGTGCCAGTCGTAAGACGAATAGCAATCAGCCCCAGCATTTT. It yields the protein CASRKTNSNQPQHF.

This chain connects TRBV27 to TRBJ2-7; TRBD1 might be the D (6 bases). The CDR3 is 16 residues long. Germline V gene sequence: CDR1 MNHEY, CDR2 SMNVEV (reference sequence). Deletions cut 3 bases from V and 3 bases from J, with 18 bases between. The CDR3 region has the DNA TGTGCCAGCAGTTTGAGGACTGGGGGCGCGGGCTACGAGCAGTACTTC. Its translation is CASSLRTGGAGYEQYF.

V and J are TRBV6-1 and TRBJ1-5; D is unclear. Germline CDR1 and CDR2: MNHNS and SASEGT. The CDR3 length is 15 residues. Trimming stripped 0 bases from V and 4 bases from J, with 10 bases between. The CDR3 sequence is CASSEAVGPNQPQHF. CDR3 in DNA: TGTGCCAGCAGTGAAGCGGTAGGCCCTAATCAGCCCCAGCATTTT.

This sequence joins TRBV5-4 and TRBJ2-5; D possibly corresponds to TRBD2 (5 bases). Germline V CDR1 and CDR2: SGHNT, YYREEE (reference sequence). CDR3 length equals 13 residues. Trimming took 0 bases from V and 5 from J, leaving 8 bases between them. CDR3 protein: CASSLGERETQYF. The DNA for the CDR3 is TGTGCCAGCAGCTTGGGGGAGCGGGAGACCCAGTACTTC.